The clone carrying this T cell receptor beta chain was observed a few times. Its cognate antigen is unknown. This entry belongs to a study of STAT3 mutations in large granular lymphocyte leukemia. For the study at large: Around two fifths of treated T-LGLL patients showed hematologic response to immunosuppression.

Study-level results: Clonal expansion was inferred from samples taken at other timepoints. Treatment regimens differed across patients between samplings. In T-cell large granular lymphocyte leukemia, about half of patients showed multiple immunodominant subclonotypes.

Germline V gene sequence: CDR1 SGHNT, CDR2 YYREEE (reference sequence). This CDR3 has 15 amino acids. Trimming cost V 2 bases and J 0 bases, with 8 bases left between them. Profiled with immunoSEQ multiplex PCR; TCRdb holds only in-frame clones, not every one. The sample records under 15,000 clones, just over 85% being singletons. This chain uses TRBV5-4 with TRBJ2-2, with D uncertain. The clonotype was recovered from a human donor with T large granular lymphocyte leukemia. Some clones in this sample may be carry-over from other donors' samples. The sample comprised PBMCs. The CDR3 nucleotides are TGTGCCAGCAGCTTTTCTTCGCCGAACACCGGGGAGCTGTTTTTT. Protein product: CASSFSSPNTGELFF.